This TCR beta chain was obtained from a study of blood T cell repertoires in COVID-19. About the study: Spain, Italy and the United States supplied samples that represented acute and convalescent COVID-19.

Two negative PCRs, clearance, or symptom resolution were required of recovered Cohort 3 donors. Repertoires were generated with immunoSEQ multiplex PCR, while TCRdb's copy carries only in-frame clones and drops some. The sample gives around 500,000 clones, around 85% of which show up once; 6.5% to 9.5% is in the top ten. The sample consisted of PBMCs or T cells enriched from blood (not recorded which). This TCR was recovered from a woman in her sixties or seventies who had recovered from COVID-19.

The CDR3 nucleotides read TGTGCCACCAGTAATCCGGGACAGAACTACAATGAGCAGTTCTTC. It yields the protein CATSNPGQNYNEQFF. The chain employs TRBV24-1 and TRBJ2-1, with 7 bases fitting TRBD1. The CDR3 sequence is 15 residues long. J lost 3 bases, V lost 6 bases, and 7 bases had no gene match. Per the germline V gene, CDR1 is KGHDR and CDR2 is SFDVKD.